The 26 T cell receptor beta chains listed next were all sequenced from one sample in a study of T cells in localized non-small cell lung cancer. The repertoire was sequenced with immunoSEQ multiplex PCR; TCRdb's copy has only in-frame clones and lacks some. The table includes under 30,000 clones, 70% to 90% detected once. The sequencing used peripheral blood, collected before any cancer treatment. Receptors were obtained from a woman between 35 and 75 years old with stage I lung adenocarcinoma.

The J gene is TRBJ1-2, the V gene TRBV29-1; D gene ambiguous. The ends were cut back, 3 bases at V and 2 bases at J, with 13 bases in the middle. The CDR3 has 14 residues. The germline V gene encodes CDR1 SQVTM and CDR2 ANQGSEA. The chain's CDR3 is CSVEPLGRNYGYTF. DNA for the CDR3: TGCAGCGTTGAGCCCCTCGGGAGGAACTATGGCTACACCTTC.

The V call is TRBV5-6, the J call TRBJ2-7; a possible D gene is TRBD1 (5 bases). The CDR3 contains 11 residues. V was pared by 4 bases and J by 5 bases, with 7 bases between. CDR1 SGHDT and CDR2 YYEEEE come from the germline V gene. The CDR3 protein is CASSTRDEQYF. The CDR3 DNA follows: TGTGCCAGCAGCACCAGGGACGAGCAGTACTTC.

The CDR3 region is CASSLGGVQPQHF. CDR3 DNA: TGTGCCAGCAGTCTAGGGGGTGTACAGCCCCAGCATTTT. The chain joins TRBV2 to TRBJ1-5; D is perhaps TRBD1 (6 bases). The CDR3 runs 13 residues. V was clipped by 5 bases and J by 7 bases, with 12 bases between them. Germline CDR1 and CDR2: SNHLY and FYNNEI.

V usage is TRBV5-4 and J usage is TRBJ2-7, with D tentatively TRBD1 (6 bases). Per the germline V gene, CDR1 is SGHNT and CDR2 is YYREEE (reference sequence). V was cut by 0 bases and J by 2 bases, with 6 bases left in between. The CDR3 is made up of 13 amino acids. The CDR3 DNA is TGTGCCAGCAGCTTGGACAGGGCCTACGAGCAGTACTTC. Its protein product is CASSLDRAYEQYF.

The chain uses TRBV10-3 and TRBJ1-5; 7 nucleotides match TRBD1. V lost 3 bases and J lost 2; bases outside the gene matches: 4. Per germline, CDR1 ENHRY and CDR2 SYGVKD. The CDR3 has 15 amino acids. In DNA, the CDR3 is TGTGCCATCAGTGATAGGACAGGAGGCAATCAGCCCCAGCATTTT. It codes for CAISDRTGGNQPQHF.

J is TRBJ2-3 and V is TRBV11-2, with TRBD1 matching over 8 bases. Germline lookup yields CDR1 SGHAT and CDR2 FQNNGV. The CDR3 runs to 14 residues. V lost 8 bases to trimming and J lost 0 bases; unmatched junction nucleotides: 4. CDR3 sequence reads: CASRWTGSTDTQYF. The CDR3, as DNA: TGTGCCAGCCGATGGACAGGGAGCACAGATACGCAGTATTTT.

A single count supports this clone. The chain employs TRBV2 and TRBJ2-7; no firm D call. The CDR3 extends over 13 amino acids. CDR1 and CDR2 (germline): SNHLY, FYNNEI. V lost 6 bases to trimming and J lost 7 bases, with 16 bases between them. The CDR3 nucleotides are TGTGCCAGCAGGGCCCCGGATAACTTTGAGCAGTACTTC. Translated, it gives CASRAPDNFEQYF. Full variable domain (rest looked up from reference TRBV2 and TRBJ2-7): EPEVTQTPSHQVTQMGQEVILRCVPISNHLYFYWYRQILGQKVEFLVSFYNNEISEKSEIFDDQFSVERPDGSNFTLKIRSTKLEDSAMYFCASRAPDNFEQYFGPGTRLTVT.

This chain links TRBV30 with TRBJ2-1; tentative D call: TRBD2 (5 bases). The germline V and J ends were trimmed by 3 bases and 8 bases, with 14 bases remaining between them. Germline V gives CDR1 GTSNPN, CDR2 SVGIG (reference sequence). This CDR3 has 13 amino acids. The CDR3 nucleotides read TGTGCCTGGAGACTAGTGGGGAGTCATGAGCAGTTCTTC. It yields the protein CAWRLVGSHEQFF.

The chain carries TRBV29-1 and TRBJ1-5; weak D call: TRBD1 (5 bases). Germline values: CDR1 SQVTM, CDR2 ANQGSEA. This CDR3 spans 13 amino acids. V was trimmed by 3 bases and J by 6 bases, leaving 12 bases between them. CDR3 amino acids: CSVDWGYGQPQHF. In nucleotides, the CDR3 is TGCAGCGTTGATTGGGGGTACGGTCAGCCCCAGCATTTT.

The CDR3: CASSLVSWGGQPQHF. The CDR3 bases are TGTGCCAGCAGTTTGGTCTCCTGGGGCGGTCAGCCCCAGCATTTT. The rearrangement uses TRBV27 and TRBJ1-5; weak D call: TRBD1 (5 bases). This CDR3 is built from 15 residues. Germline V gene lookup returns CDR1 MNHEY and CDR2 SMNVEV (reference sequence). The ends were cut back, 3 bases at V and 6 bases at J, with 15 bases in the middle.

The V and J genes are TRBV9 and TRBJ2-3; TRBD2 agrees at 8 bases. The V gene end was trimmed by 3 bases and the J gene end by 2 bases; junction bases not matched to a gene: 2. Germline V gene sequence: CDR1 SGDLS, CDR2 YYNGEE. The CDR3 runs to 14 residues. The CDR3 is CASSGTSHTDTQYF. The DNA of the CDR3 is TGTGCCAGCAGCGGGACTAGCCACACAGATACGCAGTATTTT.

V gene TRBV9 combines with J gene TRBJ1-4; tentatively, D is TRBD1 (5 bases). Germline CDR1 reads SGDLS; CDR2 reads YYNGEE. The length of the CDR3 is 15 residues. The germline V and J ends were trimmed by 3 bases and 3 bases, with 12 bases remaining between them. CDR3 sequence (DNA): TGTGCCAGCAGCGGCCGGGACTGGTCTAATGAAAAACTGTTTTTT. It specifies CASSGRDWSNEKLFF. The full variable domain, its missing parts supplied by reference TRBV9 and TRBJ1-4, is DSGVTQTPKHLITATGQRVTLRCSPRSGDLSVYWYQQSLDQGLQFLIQYYNGEERAKGNILERFSAQQFPDLHSELNLSSLELGDSALYFCASSGRDWSNEKLFFGSGTQLSVL.

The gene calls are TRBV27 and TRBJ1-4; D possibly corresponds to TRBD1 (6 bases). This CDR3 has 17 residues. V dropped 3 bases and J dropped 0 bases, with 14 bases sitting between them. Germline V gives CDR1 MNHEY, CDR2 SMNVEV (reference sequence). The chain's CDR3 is CASSFNPNRATNEKLFF. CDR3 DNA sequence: TGTGCCAGCAGTTTTAATCCGAACAGGGCAACTAATGAAAAACTGTTTTTT.

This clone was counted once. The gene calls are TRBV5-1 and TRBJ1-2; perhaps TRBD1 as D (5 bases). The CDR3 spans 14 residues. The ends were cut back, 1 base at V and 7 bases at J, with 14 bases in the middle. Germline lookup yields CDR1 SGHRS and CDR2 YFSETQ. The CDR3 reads CASSLNQGSSGYTF. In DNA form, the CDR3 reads TGCGCCAGCAGCTTGAATCAGGGTAGTAGTGGCTACACCTTC.

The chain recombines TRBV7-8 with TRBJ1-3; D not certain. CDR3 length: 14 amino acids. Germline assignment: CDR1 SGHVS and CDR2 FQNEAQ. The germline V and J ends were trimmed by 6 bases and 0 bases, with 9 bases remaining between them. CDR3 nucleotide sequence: TGTGCCAGCAGACTCACGGTCTCTGGAAACACCATATATTTT. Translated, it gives CASRLTVSGNTIYF.

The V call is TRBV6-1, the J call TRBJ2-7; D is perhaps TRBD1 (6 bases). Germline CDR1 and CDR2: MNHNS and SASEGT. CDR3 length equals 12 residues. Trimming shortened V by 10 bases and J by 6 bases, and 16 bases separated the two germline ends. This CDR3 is CATFTGLSEQYF. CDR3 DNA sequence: TGTGCCACCTTCACAGGGCTTAGCGAGCAGTACTTC.

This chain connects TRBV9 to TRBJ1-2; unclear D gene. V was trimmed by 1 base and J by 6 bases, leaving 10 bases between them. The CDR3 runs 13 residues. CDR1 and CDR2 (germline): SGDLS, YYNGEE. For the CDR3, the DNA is TGTGCCAGCAGCGTACAAGGGTTAAATGGCTACACCTTC. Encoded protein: CASSVQGLNGYTF.

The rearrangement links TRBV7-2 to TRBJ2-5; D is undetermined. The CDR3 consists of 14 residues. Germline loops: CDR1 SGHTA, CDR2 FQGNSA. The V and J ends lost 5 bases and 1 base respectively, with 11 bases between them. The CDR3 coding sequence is TGTGCCAGCAGCGCCGTGAGCACCCAAGAGACCCAGTACTTC. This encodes CASSAVSTQETQYF.

The CDR3 is CASSVAGVGDEQYF. Here the CDR3 DNA reads TGTGCCAGCAGCGTAGCAGGGGTAGGGGACGAGCAGTACTTC. The rearrangement uses TRBV9 and TRBJ2-7; possible D gene TRBD1, 6 bases. V was clipped by 0 bases and J by 5 bases, with 12 bases between them. The CDR3 loop spans 14 amino acids. Germline CDR1 is SGDLS and CDR2 is YYNGEE.

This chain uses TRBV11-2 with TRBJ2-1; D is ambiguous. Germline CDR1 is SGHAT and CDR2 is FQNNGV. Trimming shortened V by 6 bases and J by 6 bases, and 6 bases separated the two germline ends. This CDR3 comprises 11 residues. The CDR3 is CASSLGNEQFF. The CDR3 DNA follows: TGTGCCAGCAGTCTAGGCAATGAGCAGTTCTTC.

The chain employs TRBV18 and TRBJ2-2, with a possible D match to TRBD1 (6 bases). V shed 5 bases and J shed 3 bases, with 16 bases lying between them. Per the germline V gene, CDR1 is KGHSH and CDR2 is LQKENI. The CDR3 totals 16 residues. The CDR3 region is CASSRIQGVDTGELFF. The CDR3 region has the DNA TGTGCCAGCTCAAGGATACAGGGAGTTGACACCGGGGAGCTGTTTTTT.

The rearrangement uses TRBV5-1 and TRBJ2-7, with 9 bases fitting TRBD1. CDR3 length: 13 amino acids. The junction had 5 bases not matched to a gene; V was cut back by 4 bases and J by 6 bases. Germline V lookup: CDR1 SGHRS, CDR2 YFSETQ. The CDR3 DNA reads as TGCGCCAGCAGCAGGGGACAGGGCAGCGAGCAGTACTTC. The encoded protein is CASSRGQGSEQYF.

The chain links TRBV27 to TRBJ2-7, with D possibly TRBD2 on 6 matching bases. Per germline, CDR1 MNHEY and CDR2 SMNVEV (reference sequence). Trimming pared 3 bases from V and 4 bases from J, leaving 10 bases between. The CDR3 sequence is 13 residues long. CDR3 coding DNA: TGTGCCAGCAGTTTCGGGAGTGGGTACGAGCAGTACTTC. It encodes CASSFGSGYEQYF.

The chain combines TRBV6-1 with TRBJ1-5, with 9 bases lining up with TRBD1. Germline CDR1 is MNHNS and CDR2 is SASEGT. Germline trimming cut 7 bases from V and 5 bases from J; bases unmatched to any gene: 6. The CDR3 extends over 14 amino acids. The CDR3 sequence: CASIWTGAHQPQHF. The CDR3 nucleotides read TGTGCCAGCATTTGGACAGGGGCCCATCAGCCCCAGCATTTT.

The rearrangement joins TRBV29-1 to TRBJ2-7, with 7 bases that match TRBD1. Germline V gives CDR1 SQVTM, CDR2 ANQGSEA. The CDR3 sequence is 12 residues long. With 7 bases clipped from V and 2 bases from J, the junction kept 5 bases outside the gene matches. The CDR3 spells CSAVGTAYEQYF. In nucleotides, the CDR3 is TGCAGCGCGGTGGGGACAGCCTACGAGCAGTACTTC.

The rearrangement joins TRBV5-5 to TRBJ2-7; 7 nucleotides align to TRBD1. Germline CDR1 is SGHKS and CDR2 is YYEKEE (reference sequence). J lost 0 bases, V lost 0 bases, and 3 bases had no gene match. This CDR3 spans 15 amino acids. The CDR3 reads CASSLADRSSYEQYF. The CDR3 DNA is TGTGCCAGCAGCTTGGCGGACAGGTCCTCCTACGAGCAGTACTTC.